This TCR beta chain derives from a study of OX40 agonist ivuxolimab in advanced cancers. Study at large: Across the patients, intravenous ivuxolimab was delivered every 2 weeks at 0.01 to 10 mg/kg. Subjects had a mean age of roughly 60 years, with a range of 23 to 79; more than 75% were male. General observations from the study: Clones of CD4+ and CD8+ blood T cells grew by week 6 at doses of 0.1 to 3.0 mg/kg.

This clone was recorded once. Its target is not known. Trimming stripped 10 bases from V and 0 bases from J, with 10 bases between. The CDR3 is 12 amino acids. Germline V gene lookup returns CDR1 SEHNR and CDR2 FQNEAQ (reference sequence). Blood samples were obtained at baseline, cycle 4 day 1, and cycle 7 day 1. Repertoires were generated with immunoSEQ multiplex PCR, while TCRdb's copy carries only in-frame clones and drops some. The data hold some 68,000 clones, with roughly 86% observed a single time. This sequence joins TRBV7-9 and TRBJ2-7; no firm D call. Source: CD4+ or CD8+ T cells sorted from blood, taken in a trial of the OX40 agonist ivuxolimab. This clonotype originated in an adult with an advanced solid tumor such as melanoma, head and neck, liver or kidney cancer. The CDR3 DNA sequence: TGTGCCACCTCAAGGAGCTCCTACGAGCAGTACTTC. Its translation is CATSRSSYEQYF.